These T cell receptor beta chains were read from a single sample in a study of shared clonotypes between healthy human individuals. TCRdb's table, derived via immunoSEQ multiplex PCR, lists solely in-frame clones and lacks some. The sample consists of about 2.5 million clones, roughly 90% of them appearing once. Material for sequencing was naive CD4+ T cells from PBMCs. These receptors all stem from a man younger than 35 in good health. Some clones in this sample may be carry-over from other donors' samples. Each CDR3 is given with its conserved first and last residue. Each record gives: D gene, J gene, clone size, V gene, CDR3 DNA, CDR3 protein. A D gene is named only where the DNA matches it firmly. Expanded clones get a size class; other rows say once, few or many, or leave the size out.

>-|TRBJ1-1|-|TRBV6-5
TGTGCCAGCACTTCCGACAGACCTCCGACTGAAGCTTTCTTT
CASTSDRPPTEAFF
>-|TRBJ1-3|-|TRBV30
TGTGCCTGGAGTGTACCGGGGCAGGCTGGAAACACCATATATTTT
CAWSVPGQAGNTIYF
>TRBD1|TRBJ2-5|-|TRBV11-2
TGTGCCAGCAGCCCGGGACAGGGAGAGACCCAGTACTTC
CASSPGQGETQYF
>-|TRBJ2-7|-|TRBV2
TGTGCCACCCAAACGGGGAGCTCCACGACCGAGCAGTACTTC
CATQTGSSTTEQYF
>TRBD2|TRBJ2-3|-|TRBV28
TGTGCCAGCAGCCGTGGACTAGCGGGACGCACAGATACGCAGTATTTT
CASSRGLAGRTDTQYF
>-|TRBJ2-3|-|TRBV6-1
TGTGCCAGCAGTGACCTTTACCCGAACCTCCCAGATACGCAGTATTTT
CASSDLYPNLPDTQYF
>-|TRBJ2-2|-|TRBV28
TGTGCCAGCAGGCCGCCGGACCGATTCACCGGGGAGCTGTTTTTT
CASRPPDRFTGELFF
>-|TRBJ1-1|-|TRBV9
TGTGCCAGCAGCGTAGCTGGAGGCTGGAACACTGAAGCTTTCTTT
CASSVAGGWNTEAFF
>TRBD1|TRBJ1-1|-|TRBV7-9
TGTGCCAGCAGTTTTGACAGGGGGCCCACTGAAGCTTTCTTT
CASSFDRGPTEAFF
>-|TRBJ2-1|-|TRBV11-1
TGTGCCAGCAGCCCCCCCAACTACCTATTGAATGAGCAGTTCTTC
CASSPPNYLLNEQFF
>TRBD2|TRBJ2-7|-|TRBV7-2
TGTGCCAGCAGCCACCGACTAGCGGGTGCCCTCCCCTACGAGCAGTACTTC
CASSHRLAGALPYEQYF
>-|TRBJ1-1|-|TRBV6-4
TGTGCCAGCAGTGCGCACTTGAACACTGAAGCTTTCTTT
CASSAHLNTEAFF
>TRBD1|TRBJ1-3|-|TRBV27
TGTGCCAGCAAACCACTAAGGACAGGCGACTCTGGAAACACCATATATTTT
CASKPLRTGDSGNTIYF
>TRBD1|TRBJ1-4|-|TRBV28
TGTGCCAGCAGTCCGGACAGGGTGGGGGAAAAACTGTTTTTT
CASSPDRVGEKLFF
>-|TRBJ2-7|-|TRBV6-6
TGTGCCAGCAGTCCTGGGCCGAGCGGGCAGTACTTC
CASSPGPSGQYF
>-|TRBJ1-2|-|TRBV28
TGTGCCAGCAGTCCCGCCCCCCTCTATGGCTACACCTTC
CASSPAPLYGYTF
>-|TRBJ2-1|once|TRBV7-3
TGTGCCAGCAGCTCGAAAGACGCCAGGGGTGGCAATGAGCAGTTCTTC
CASSSKDARGGNEQFF
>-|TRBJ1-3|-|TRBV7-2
TGTGCCAGCAGCTTTGGGTTTCGGGGAGGCGGAAACACCATATATTTT
CASSFGFRGGGNTIYF
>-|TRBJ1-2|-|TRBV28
TGTGCCAGTATCTCTTGGGGGGCGCGGACCCCAGGGGGCTACACCTTC
CASISWGARTPGGYTF
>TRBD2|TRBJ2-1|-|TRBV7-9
TGTGCCAGCAGCCTATCTAGCGGGAGGGCCGATGAGCAGTTCTTC
CASSLSSGRADEQFF
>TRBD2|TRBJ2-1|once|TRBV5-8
TGTGCCAGCAGCTTGACCCTGGCGGGAGGGCCGTACAATGAGCAGTTCTTC
CASSLTLAGGPYNEQFF
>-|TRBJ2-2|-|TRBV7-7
TGTGCCAGCAGCTTTGGGGGGCCGAACACCGGGGAGCTGTTTTTT
CASSFGGPNTGELFF
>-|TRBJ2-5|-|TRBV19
TGTGCCAGTAGTGCACATTTCCCCGCCAGGGCTGAGACCCAGTACTTC
CASSAHFPARAETQYF
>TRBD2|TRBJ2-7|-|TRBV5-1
TGCGCCAGCTCTGGGACTAGCGGGAGGGCCTCAGGTTTGAACGAGCAGTACTTC
CASSGTSGRASGLNEQYF